This TCR beta chain was sequenced in a study of a mutant IDH1 vaccine in newly diagnosed glioma. Study at large: Investigators started vaccination 4-6 weeks after radiotherapy alone, or with temozolomide cycles. The timing of visit V12 was week 35, and that of visit V13 was week 47. Most patients had radiochemotherapy with temozolomide before enrollment; others had one alone.

Sample time point: week 47, end of study. Doses of 300 ug of mutant IDH1 20-mer peptide were given with topical imiquimod. Donor tumors were new WHO grade 3 or 4 IDH1-mutant, ATRX-lost astrocytomas. CDR1 SQVTM and CDR2 ANQGSEA come from the germline V gene. The CDR3 is 19 amino acids. V dropped 1 base and J dropped 3 bases, with 25 bases sitting between them. A note on this clone: Its antigen remains unidentified.

Clones were read by immunoSEQ multiplex PCR, and TCRdb kept only the in-frame ones, dropping some. This repertoire shows roughly 46,000 clones, 84% found once; its top ten account for approximately 4.6%. This rearrangement joins TRBV29-1 to TRBJ2-4; maybe TRBD2 (7 bases). This sequence originates from a woman in her 30s with glioma. Some clones in this sample may be carry-over from other donors' samples. Here the sequenced sample was PBMCs, taken from a glioma patient whose treatment included an IDH1 peptide vaccine. Here the CDR3 DNA reads TGCAGCGTTGAAGGGGGGCTAGCGGTTCTCCCGCGGGGCAAAAACATTCAGTACTTC. This gives the protein CSVEGGLAVLPRGKNIQYF.